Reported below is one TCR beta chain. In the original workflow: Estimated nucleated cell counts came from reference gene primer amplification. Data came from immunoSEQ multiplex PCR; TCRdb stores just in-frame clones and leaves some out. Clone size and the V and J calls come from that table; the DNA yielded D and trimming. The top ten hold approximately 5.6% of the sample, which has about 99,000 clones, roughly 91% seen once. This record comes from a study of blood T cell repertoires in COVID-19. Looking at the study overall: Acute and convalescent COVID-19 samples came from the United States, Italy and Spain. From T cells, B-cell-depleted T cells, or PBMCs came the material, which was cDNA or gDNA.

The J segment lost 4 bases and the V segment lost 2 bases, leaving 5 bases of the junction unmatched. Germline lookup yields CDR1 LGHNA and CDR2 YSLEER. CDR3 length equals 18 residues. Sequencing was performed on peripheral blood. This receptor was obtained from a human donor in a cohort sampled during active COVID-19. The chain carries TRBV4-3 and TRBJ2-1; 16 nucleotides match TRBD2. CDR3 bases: TGCGCCAGCAGCCAAAAGGGACTAGCGGGAGGGCCGTACAATGAGCAGTTCTTC. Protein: CASSQKGLAGGPYNEQFF.